The 24 T cell receptor beta chains listed next were all sequenced from one sample in a study of cytomegalovirus exposure and HLA in healthy donors. Use of 60 Vbeta and 13 Jbeta primers characterized the PCR. Sequencing used immunoSEQ multiplex PCR; TCRdb keeps in-frame clones, though not all of them. The sample includes 93,000 or so clones, 76% of them seen just once. What was sequenced was PBMCs. Every receptor here comes from a young woman in good health and CMV-seropositive.

The chain employs TRBV27 and TRBJ2-5; D is ambiguous. The CDR3 length is 15 residues. Deletions cut 9 bases from V and 5 bases from J, with 22 bases between. The germline V gene encodes CDR1 MNHEY and CDR2 SMNVEV (reference sequence). This chain's CDR3 is CARLSFTHPKETQYF. The CDR3, as DNA: TGTGCCAGGTTGAGCTTTACCCACCCAAAGGAGACCCAGTACTTC.

The chain joins TRBV6-1 to TRBJ2-4; tentative D call: TRBD1 (5 bases). The V gene lost 10 bases and the J gene lost 1 base, with 17 bases spanning the gap. CDR3 length equals 15 residues. Germline V CDR1 and CDR2: MNHNS, SASEGT. As DNA, the CDR3 is TGTGCCATTAGATGGGGCGCTTTGGCCAAAAACATTCAGTACTTC. Its translation: CAIRWGALAKNIQYF.

This chain links TRBV7-6 with TRBJ2-4; a weak D match, TRBD2 (7 bases). Germline V gene lookup returns CDR1 SGHVS and CDR2 FNYEAQ. The germline V and J ends were trimmed by 1 base and 6 bases, with 16 bases remaining between them. CDR3 length: 16 residues. This CDR3 reads CASSLVSGEGLNIQYF. The CDR3, as DNA: TGTGCCAGCAGCTTAGTGTCAGGGGAGGGTTTAAACATTCAGTACTTC.

This clone was seen a few times. V gene TRBV19 combines with J gene TRBJ2-2, with a tentative D call TRBD2 (8 bases). The CDR3 has 18 residues. The germline CDR1 and CDR2 sequences are LNHDA and SQIVND (reference sequence). V was trimmed by 7 bases and J by 7 bases, leaving 28 bases between them. The CDR3 nucleotides read TGTGCCAGTACTACCTGGACAGGTTTGGGCGGGAGGAGCGGGGAGCTGTTTTTT. It yields the protein CASTTWTGLGGRSGELFF.

This clone has just a few counts. This rearrangement joins TRBV4-1 to TRBJ1-4; D unresolved. V lost 1 base to trimming and J lost 4 bases, with 13 bases between them. The CDR3 covers 16 residues. CDR1 and CDR2 from the germline V gene are MGHRA and YSYEKL. The CDR3 nucleotides read TGCGCCAGCAGCCAAGTCGCGGCGGAGGTTAATGAAAAACTGTTTTTT. This codes for CASSQVAAEVNEKLFF.

The V gene is TRBV7-3, the J gene TRBJ2-6; 13 bases agree with TRBD2. The CDR3 runs to 19 residues. Germline V CDR1 and CDR2: SGHTA, FQGTGA. With 5 bases clipped from V and 4 bases from J, the junction kept 11 bases outside the gene matches. The CDR3, as DNA: TGTGCCAGCAGCCTCGGGACTAGCGGGATCCTGTCCGGGGCCAACGTCCTGACTTTC. This sequence encodes CASSLGTSGILSGANVLTF.

The rearrangement links TRBV9 to TRBJ2-7; 9 positions match TRBD2. The germline gives CDR1 SGDLS, CDR2 YYNGEE. The length of the CDR3 is 15 residues. Unmatched junction bases numbered 5, after V lost 0 bases and J lost 4 bases. The CDR3 region has the DNA TGTGCCAGCAGCGTAGCTGGGGGACTAGCTTACGAGCAGTACTTC. Translation gives CASSVAGGLAYEQYF.

This chain links TRBV5-1 with TRBJ2-3; 8 bases are a match to TRBD2. The CDR3 has 16 residues. With V trimmed by 3 bases and J by 6 bases, 12 bases remained unmatched. Germline CDR1 reads SGHRS; CDR2 reads YFSETQ. Here the CDR3 reads CASSSVLNGGADTQYF. In DNA, the CDR3 is TGCGCCAGCAGCTCTGTATTAAACGGGGGGGCTGATACGCAGTATTTT.

This chain connects TRBV28 to TRBJ1-4; possibly TRBD1 for D (5 bases). Deletions cut 6 bases from V and 1 base from J, with 9 bases between. CDR3 length equals 14 residues. CDR1 is MDHEN, CDR2 SYDVKM, per germline. The DNA of the CDR3 is TGTGCCAGCAGCCGGGGGGGAACTAATGAAAAACTGTTTTTT. It specifies CASSRGGTNEKLFF.

This clone was recorded once. The genes are TRBV6-1 and TRBJ1-2; D is perhaps TRBD1 (5 bases). Trimming pared 0 bases from V and 0 bases from J, leaving 8 bases between. The CDR3 consists of 15 residues. The germline CDR1 and CDR2 sequences are MNHNS and SASEGT. The CDR3 is CASSEAGGTNYGYTF. The DNA of the CDR3 is TGTGCCAGCAGTGAAGCTGGGGGGACTAACTATGGCTACACCTTC.

This chain uses TRBV6-5 with TRBJ1-2; 7 bases align to TRBD1. CDR1 is MNHEY, CDR2 SVGAGI, per germline. V shed 5 bases and J 5 bases; nucleotides not matched to a gene: 8. The CDR3 is 14 amino acids. CDR3 loop: CASSPRQGLYGYTF. DNA of the CDR3: TGTGCCAGCAGTCCACGACAGGGTTTGTATGGCTACACCTTC.

The V and J genes are TRBV5-1 and TRBJ1-1, with a possible D match to TRBD1 (6 bases). Germline V lookup: CDR1 SGHRS, CDR2 YFSETQ. Deletions cut 4 bases from V and 0 bases from J, with 7 bases between. The CDR3 runs to 13 residues. CDR3 protein: CASSRQVNTEAFF. CDR3 coding DNA: TGCGCCAGCAGCCGACAGGTGAACACTGAAGCTTTCTTT.

The chain uses TRBV7-2 and TRBJ2-7, with TRBD2 matching 9 bases. CDR1 is SGHTA and CDR2 is FQGNSA in the germline V gene. The length of the CDR3 is 16 residues. V was pared by 1 base and J by 0 bases, with 4 bases of the junction left unmatched. The CDR3 protein is CASSLVAGARSYEQYF. Here the CDR3 DNA reads TGTGCCAGCAGCTTAGTAGCGGGAGCCCGCTCCTACGAGCAGTACTTC. The full variable domain, its missing parts supplied by reference TRBV7-2 and TRBJ2-7, is GAGVSQSPSNKVTEKGKDVELRCDPISGHTALYWYRQSLGQGLEFLIYFQGNSAPDKSGLPSDRFSAERTGGSVSTLTIQRTQQEDSAVYLCASSLVAGARSYEQYFGPGTRLTVT.

V and J are TRBV9 and TRBJ1-3; D may be TRBD1 (6 bases). Germline-derived CDR1 and CDR2 are SGDLS and YYNGEE. V was shortened by 6 bases and J by 0 bases, with 13 bases between the two germline ends. The CDR3 contains 15 residues. The CDR3 sequence: CASTRQAGSGNTIYF. In DNA, the CDR3 is TGTGCCAGCACGCGACAGGCTGGCTCTGGAAACACCATATATTTT.

This clone was observed once. The V and J genes are TRBV2 and TRBJ1-4; D is undetermined. Looked up from germline, CDR1 is SNHLY and CDR2 is FYNNEI. Trimming removed 1 base at V and 4 bases at J, with 16 bases between. This CDR3 region has 17 residues. This CDR3 reads CASSEGVKRRSNEKLFF. The CDR3 DNA reads TGTGCCAGCAGTGAAGGGGTGAAGAGGAGAAGTAATGAAAAACTGTTTTTT.

The rearrangement uses TRBV7-2 and TRBJ2-7, with TRBD1 matching over 7 bases. V was pared by 1 base and J by 6 bases, with 6 bases of the junction left unmatched. There are 14 residues in the CDR3. The germline gives CDR1 SGHTA, CDR2 FQGNSA. The CDR3 bases are TGTGCCAGCAGCTTAGACACCGACAGGGTCGAGCAGTACTTC. It translates to CASSLDTDRVEQYF. Full variable domain (missing parts from reference TRBV7-2 and TRBJ2-7): GAGVSQSPSNKVTEKGKDVELRCDPISGHTALYWYRQSLGQGLEFLIYFQGNSAPDKSGLPSDRFSAERTGGSVSTLTIQRTQQEDSAVYLCASSLDTDRVEQYFGPGTRLTVT.

The chain couples TRBV5-4 to TRBJ2-3; the match to TRBD2 covers 7 bases. V dropped 4 bases and J dropped 2; count of bases not matched to a gene: 16. CDR1 and CDR2 (germline): SGHNT, YYREEE (reference sequence). CDR3 size: 18 residues. The CDR3, as DNA: TGTGCCAGCAGCCTCGGAGTTTGGGGGGGAGGAACCACAGATACGCAGTATTTT. Its protein product is CASSLGVWGGGTTDTQYF. The full variable domain, in which reference TRBV5-4 and TRBJ2-3 provide the parts outside the CDR3, is ETGVTQSPTHLIKTRGQQVTLRCSSQSGHNTVSWYQQALGQGPQFIFQYYREEENGRGNFPPRFSGLQFPNYSSELNVNALELDDSALYLCASSLGVWGGGTTDTQYFGPGTRLTVL.

The V and J genes are TRBV27 and TRBJ1-4, with TRBD1 matching 8 bases. The CDR3 is 16 residues long. After removal of 8 bases from V and 7 bases from J, the junction contained 15 bases not matched to a gene. Germline CDR1 is MNHEY and CDR2 is SMNVEV (reference sequence). The CDR3: CASAHKYRGKGEKLFF. As DNA, the CDR3 is TGTGCCAGCGCACACAAGTACAGGGGGAAGGGTGAAAAACTGTTTTTT.

The genes are TRBV5-4 and TRBJ2-7; 9 nucleotides line up with TRBD2. Germline CDR1 and CDR2: SGHNT and YYREEE (reference sequence). Losses at the gene ends were 6 bases for V and 3 bases for J; bases not matched to a gene: 7. The CDR3 consists of 14 residues. In DNA, the CDR3 is TGTGCCAGCAACTCGGCGGGGGGGCACTACGAGCAGTACTTC. Its translation is CASNSAGGHYEQYF.

This sequence joins TRBV4-1 and TRBJ1-3; possibly TRBD1 for D (5 bases). The germline CDR1 and CDR2 sequences are MGHRA and YSYEKL. The CDR3 has 16 amino acids. V dropped 7 bases and J dropped 2 bases, with 18 bases sitting between them. The CDR3 loop reads CASTAVKGFPGNTIYF. The CDR3 region has the DNA TGCGCCAGCACCGCGGTAAAGGGGTTTCCTGGAAACACCATATATTTT.

The sample holds one count of this clone. The CDR3 sequence: CASSWTNYGEQYF. CDR3 coding DNA: TGTGCCAGCAGTTGGACAAATTACGGCGAGCAGTACTTC. The chain carries TRBV27 and TRBJ2-7; a weak D match, TRBD1 (5 bases). Germline V gene sequence: CDR1 MNHEY, CDR2 SMNVEV (reference sequence). The V and J ends lost 4 bases and 6 bases respectively, with 13 bases between them. The length of the CDR3 is 13 residues.

This sequence joins TRBV6-1 and TRBJ2-1; 8 bases match TRBD1. Germline CDR1 is MNHNS and CDR2 is SASEGT. The CDR3 spans 15 residues. The V and J ends lost 6 bases and 3 bases, in that order; junction bases with no gene match: 7. Here the CDR3 DNA reads TGTGCCAGCAGCCAGACAGGGGACCGCTACAATGAGCAGTTCTTC. This translates into CASSQTGDRYNEQFF.

The rearrangement joins TRBV10-1 to TRBJ2-5; maybe TRBD1 (6 bases). CDR3 length: 13 residues. Trimming cost V 6 bases and J 5 bases, with 13 bases left between them. Germline assignment: CDR1 WNHNN and CDR2 SYGVQD (reference sequence). The CDR3 DNA reads TGCGCCAGCAGCGGACAGTCCCGTGAGACCCAGTACTTC. Its protein is CASSGQSRETQYF.

The rearrangement uses TRBV7-6 and TRBJ1-1; D is possibly TRBD1 (5 bases). Germline V gene data show CDR1 as SGHVS and CDR2 as FNYEAQ. The CDR3 covers 14 residues. Trimming cost V 0 bases and J 4 bases, with 9 bases left between them. The DNA for the CDR3 is TGTGCCAGCAGCTTAGCGGGGGGACCCACTGAAGCTTTCTTT. This codes for CASSLAGGPTEAFF. Full variable domain (rest looked up from reference TRBV7-6 and TRBJ1-1): GAGVSQSPRYKVTKRGQDVALRCDPISGHVSLYWYRQALGQGPEFLTYFNYEAQQDKSGLPNDRFSAERPEGSISTLTIQRTEQRDSAMYRCASSLAGGPTEAFFGQGTRLTVV.